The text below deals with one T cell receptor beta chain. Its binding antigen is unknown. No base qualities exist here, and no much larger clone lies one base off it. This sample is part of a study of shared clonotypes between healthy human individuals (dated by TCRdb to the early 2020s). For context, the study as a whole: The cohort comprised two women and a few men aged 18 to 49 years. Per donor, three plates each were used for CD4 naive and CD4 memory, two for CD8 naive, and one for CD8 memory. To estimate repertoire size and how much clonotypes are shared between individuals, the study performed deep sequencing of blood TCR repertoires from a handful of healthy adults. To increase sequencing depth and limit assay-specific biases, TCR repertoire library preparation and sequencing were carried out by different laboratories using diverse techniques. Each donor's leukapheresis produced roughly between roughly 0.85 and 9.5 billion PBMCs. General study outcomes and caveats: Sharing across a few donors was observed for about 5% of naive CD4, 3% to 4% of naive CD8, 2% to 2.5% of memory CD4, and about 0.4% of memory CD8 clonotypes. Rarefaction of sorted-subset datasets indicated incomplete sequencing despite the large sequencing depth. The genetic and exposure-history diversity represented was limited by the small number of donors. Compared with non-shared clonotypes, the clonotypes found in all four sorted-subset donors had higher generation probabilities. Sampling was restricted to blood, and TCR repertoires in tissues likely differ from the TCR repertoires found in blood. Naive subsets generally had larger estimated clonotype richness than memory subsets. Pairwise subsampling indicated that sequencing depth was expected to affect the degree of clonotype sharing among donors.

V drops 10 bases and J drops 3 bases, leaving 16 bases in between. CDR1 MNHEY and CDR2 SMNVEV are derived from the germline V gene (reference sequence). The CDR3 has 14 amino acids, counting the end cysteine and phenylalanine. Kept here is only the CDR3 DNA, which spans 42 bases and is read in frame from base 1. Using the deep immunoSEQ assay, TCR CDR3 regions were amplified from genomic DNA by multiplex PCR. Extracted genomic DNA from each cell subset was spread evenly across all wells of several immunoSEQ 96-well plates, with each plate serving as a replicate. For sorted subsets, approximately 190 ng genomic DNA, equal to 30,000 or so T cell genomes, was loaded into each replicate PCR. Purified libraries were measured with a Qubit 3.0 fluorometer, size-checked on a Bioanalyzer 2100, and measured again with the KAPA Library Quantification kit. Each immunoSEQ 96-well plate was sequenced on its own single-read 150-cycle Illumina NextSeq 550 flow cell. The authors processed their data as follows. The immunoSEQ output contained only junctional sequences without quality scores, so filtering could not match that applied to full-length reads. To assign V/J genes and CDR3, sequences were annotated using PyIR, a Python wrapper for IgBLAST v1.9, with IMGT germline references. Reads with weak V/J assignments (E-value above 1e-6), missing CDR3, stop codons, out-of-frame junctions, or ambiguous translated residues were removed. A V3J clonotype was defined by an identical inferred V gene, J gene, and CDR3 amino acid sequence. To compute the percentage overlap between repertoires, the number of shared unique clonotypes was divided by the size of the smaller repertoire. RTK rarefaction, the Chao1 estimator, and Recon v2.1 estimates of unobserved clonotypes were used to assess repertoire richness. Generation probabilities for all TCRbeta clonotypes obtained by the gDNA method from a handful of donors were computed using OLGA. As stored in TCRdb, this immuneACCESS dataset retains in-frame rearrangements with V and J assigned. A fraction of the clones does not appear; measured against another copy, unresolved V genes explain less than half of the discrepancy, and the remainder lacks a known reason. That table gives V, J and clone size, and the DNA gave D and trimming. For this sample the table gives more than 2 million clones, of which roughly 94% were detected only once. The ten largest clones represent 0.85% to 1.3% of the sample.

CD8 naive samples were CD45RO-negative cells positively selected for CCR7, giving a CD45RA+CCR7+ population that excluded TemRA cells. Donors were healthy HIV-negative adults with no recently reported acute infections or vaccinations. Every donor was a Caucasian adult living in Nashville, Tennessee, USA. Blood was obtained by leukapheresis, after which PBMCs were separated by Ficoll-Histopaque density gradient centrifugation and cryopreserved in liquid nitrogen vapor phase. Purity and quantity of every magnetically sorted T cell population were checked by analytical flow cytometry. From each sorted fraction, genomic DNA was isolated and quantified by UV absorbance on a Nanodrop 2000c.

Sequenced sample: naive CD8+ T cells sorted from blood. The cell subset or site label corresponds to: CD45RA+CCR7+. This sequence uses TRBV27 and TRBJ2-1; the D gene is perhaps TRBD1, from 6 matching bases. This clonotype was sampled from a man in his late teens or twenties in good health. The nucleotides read TGTGCCAACAAAACAGGGAAAATCTACAATGAGCAGTTCTTC. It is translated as CANKTGKIYNEQFF.